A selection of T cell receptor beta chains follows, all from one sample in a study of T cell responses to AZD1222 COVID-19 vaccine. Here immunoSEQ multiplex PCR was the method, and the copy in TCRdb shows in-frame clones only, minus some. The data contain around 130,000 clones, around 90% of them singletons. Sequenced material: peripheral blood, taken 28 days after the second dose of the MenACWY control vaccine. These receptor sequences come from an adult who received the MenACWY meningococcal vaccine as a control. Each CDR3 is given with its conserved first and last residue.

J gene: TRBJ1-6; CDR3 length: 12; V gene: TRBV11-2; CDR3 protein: CASSLMSAPLHF
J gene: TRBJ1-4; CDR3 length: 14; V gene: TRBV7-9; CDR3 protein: CASSLAGGGEKLFF
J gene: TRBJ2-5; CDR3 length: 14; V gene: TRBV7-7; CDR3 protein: CASSRTGGAETQYF
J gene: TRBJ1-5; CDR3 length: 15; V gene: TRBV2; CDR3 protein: CASSQGRNSNQPQHF
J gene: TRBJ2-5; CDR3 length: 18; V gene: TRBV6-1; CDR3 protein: CASSEGLAGGLYQETQYF
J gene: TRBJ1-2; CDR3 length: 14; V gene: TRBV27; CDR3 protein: CASSLSGGNYGYTF
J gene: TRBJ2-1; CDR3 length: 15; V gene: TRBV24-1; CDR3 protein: CATSDLRTTNNEQFF
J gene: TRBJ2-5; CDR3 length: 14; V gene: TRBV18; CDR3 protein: CASSPSTEGETQYF
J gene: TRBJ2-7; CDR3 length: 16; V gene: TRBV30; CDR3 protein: CAWSVPFGQGAYEQYF
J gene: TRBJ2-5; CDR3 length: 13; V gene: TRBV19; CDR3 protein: CASSTWAKETQYF
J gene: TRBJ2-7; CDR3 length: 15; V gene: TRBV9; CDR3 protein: CASSAGTGRSYEQYF
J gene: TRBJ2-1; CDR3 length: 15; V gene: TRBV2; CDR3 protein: CASSGTSGGYNEQFF
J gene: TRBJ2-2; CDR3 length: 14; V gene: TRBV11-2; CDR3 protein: CASSSWTMDGELFF
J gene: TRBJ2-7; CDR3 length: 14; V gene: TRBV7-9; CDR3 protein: CASSLGRGLYEQYF
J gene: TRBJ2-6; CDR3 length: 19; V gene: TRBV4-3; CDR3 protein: CASSQDSDRYSSGANVLTF
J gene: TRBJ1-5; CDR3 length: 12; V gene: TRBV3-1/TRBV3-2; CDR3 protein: CASSLGRRPQHF
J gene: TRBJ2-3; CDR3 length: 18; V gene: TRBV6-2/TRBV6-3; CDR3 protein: CASSYSLAGTSSTDTQYF
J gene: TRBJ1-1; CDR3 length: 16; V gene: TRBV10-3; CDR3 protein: CAISEFGGGGNTEAFF
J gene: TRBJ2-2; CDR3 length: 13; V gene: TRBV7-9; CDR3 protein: CASSPGNTGELFF
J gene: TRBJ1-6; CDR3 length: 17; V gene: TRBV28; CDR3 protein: CASSLDKAGHGYSPLHF
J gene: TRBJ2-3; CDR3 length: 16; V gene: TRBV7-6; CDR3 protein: CASSPGLAGGIDTQYF
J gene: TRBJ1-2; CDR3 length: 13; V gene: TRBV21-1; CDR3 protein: CASSKAPDGGYTF
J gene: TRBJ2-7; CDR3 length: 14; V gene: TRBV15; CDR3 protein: CATSRDRGGYEQYF
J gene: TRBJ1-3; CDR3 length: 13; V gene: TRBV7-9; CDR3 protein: CASSSGQPKTIYF
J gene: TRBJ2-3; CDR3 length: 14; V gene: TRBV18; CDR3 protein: CASSTGRVRDTQYF
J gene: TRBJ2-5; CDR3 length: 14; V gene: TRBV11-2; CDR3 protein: CASSPAGGAGTQYF
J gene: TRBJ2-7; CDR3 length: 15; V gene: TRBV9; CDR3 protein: CASSVSSTSGYEQYF
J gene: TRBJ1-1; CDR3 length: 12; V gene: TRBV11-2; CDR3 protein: CASSFSHTEAFF
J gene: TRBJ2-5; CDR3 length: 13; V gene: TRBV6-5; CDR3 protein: CASSYSSLSPQDF
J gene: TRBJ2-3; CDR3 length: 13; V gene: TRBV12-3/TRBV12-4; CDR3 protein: CASRWTATDTQYF
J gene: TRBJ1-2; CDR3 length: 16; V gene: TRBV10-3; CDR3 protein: CAISESGQTSNYGYTF
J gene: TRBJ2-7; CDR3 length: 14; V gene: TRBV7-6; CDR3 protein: CASSVGTVQEGQYF
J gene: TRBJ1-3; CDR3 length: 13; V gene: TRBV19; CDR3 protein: CASRTDSGNTIYF
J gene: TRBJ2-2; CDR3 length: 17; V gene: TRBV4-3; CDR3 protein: CASSQPMGGGNTGELFF
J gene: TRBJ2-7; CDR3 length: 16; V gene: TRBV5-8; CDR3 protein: CASSFGTSGPRSEQYF
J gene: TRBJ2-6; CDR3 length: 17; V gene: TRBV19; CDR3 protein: CASSTRTVSSGANVLTF
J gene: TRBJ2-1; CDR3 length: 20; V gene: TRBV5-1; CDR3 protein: CASSLGPHRPLHEGYNEQFF
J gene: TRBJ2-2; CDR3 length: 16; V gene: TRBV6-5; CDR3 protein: CASSYGQLAGTGELFF
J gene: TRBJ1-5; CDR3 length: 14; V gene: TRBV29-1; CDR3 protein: CSPKGTRSNQPQHF
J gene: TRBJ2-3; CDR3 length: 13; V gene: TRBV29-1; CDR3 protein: CSVWTGGTGTQYF
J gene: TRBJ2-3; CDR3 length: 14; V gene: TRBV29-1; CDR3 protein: CSAPGTGYPDTQYF
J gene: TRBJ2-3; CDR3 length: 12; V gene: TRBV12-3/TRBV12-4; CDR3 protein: CASSTSVDTQYF
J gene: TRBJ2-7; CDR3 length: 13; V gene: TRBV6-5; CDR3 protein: CASSPSGSYEQYF
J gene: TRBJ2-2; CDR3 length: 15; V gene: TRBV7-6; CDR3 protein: CASSIGTGGTGELFF
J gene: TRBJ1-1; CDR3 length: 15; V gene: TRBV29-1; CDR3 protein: CSVENGQGAYTEAFF
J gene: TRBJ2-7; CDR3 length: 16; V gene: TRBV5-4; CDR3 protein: CASSGNPGTTVLEQYF
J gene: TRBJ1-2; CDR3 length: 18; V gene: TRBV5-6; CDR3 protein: CASSLYGTSRRGGYGYTF
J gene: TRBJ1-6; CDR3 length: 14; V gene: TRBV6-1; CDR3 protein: CASSDSLGDSPLHF
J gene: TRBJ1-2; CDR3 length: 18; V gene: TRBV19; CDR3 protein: CASSYTGTGPGRNYGYTF
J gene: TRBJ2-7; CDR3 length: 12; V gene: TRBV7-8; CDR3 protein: CASSLISHEQYF